This record looks at one T cell receptor (beta chain) sequence and its context. As yet, its antigen is unknown. This sample was included in a study of OX40 agonist ivuxolimab in advanced cancers. Study-wide points: Expanded clones were, on average, more numerous among CD8+ T cells than CD4+. Low levels of normalized T-cell clonal expansion also appeared in some nonresponders.

This CDR3 is 16 amino acids long. Trimming left V 5 bases short and J 0 bases short, with 17 bases between. CDR1 is SEHNR and CDR2 is FQNEAQ in the germline V gene (reference sequence). Here immunoSEQ multiplex PCR was the method, and the copy in TCRdb shows in-frame clones only, minus some. The sample shows 75,000 to 95,000 clones, roughly 90% of them seen only once. This receptor was obtained from an adult with an advanced solid tumor such as melanoma, head and neck, liver or kidney cancer. The material was CD4+ or CD8+ T cells sorted from blood, obtained in a trial of the OX40 agonist ivuxolimab. V is TRBV7-9 and J is TRBJ2-7, with D maybe TRBD1 (6 bases). The CDR3 nucleotides are TGTGCCAGCAGCCATAGACCCGGGACACTCTCCTACGAGCAGTACTTC. Translating it yields CASSHRPGTLSYEQYF.